Listed below are T cell receptor beta chains from one sample, sequenced in a study of blood T cell repertoires in COVID-19. Only in-frame clones appear in the TCRdb table, and some are missing; sequencing was by immunoSEQ multiplex PCR. The table records some 74,000 clones, approximately 87% of them present only once. Material for sequencing was peripheral blood. The source is a woman aged 80 or over with acute or convalescent COVID-19. CDR3s include the opening cysteine and the closing phenylalanine or tryptophan. A D gene is named only where the DNA matches it firmly. Clone size is given for some rows only: seen once, a few or many times, or a class if the clone is expanded.

d_gene	abundance	v_gene	j_gene	CDR3aa
-	many	TRBV7-9	TRBJ1-1	CASSQSFGEMNTEAFF
-	-	TRBV29-1	TRBJ1-5	CSVDSGGNQPQHF
TRBD2	-	TRBV5-1	TRBJ2-3	CASSFSGRAGDTQYF
TRBD1	-	TRBV11-3	TRBJ1-6	CASRGQGAYSPLHF
-	-	TRBV7-9	TRBJ2-3	CASSRPGVGKDTQYF
TRBD2	-	TRBV15	TRBJ2-3	CATSRERLAALTDTQYF
TRBD1	-	TRBV2	TRBJ2-3	CASSSGGSGTDTQYF
TRBD2	few	TRBV15	TRBJ2-6	CATGGVAGSGANVLTF
-	-	TRBV27	TRBJ2-2	CASRRGQGRSGELFF
TRBD1	-	TRBV7-9	TRBJ1-1	CASSLNGGQGRENTEAFF
TRBD1	-	TRBV11-2	TRBJ2-5	CASSPRLQGIGGETQYF
-	-	TRBV18	TRBJ1-1	CASSPPQGGSTEAFF
TRBD1	-	TRBV2	TRBJ1-2	CASRPGTVYGYTF
TRBD2	few	TRBV29-1	TRBJ2-7	CSVSGGYEQYF
-	-	TRBV6-5	TRBJ1-6	CASSSQGNSYNSPLHF
TRBD2	-	TRBV3-1/TRBV3-2	TRBJ2-3	CASSQLAGTSGDPSTDTQYF
TRBD1	few	TRBV7-9	TRBJ1-2	CASSPTGGYGYTF